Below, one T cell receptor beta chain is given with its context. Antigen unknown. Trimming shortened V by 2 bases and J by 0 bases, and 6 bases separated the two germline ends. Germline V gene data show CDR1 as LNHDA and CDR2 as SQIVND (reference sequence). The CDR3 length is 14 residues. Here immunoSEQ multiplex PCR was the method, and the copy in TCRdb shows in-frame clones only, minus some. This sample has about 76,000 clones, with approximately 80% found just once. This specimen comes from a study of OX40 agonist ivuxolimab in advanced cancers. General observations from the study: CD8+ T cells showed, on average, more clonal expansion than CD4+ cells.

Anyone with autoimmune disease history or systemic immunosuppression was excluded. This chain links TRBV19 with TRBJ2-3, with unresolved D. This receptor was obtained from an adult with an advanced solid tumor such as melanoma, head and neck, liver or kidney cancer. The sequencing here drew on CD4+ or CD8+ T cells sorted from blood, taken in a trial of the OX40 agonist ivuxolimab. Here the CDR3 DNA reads TGTGCCAGTAGTATACAGCCAAGCACAGATACGCAGTATTTT. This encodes CASSIQPSTDTQYF.